The rows below give T cell receptor beta chains drawn from one sample of a study of regulatory T cells in long-lasting Graves disease. TCRdb itself ran the multiplex PCR reads through MiXCR, one entry per CDR3 protein. This table holds roughly 450,000 distinct CDR3 sequences, less than 25% found once. Source: peripheral blood mononuclear cells (PBMCs), taken when the disease was refractory, from a patient treated with antithyroid drugs. These receptors were obtained from a female donor with Graves disease. Both conserved end residues are part of each CDR3. The D gene is left open where the match is weak. Rows may omit the clone size; those that give it use once, few, many or a size class.

TRBD1,TRBJ2-2,TRBV2,many,TGTGCCAGCAGTGACAGGGGGATCACCGGGGAGCTGTTTTTT,CASSDRGITGELFF
TRBD2,TRBJ2-1,TRBV28,few,TGTGCCAGCAGTTTACGACGACTAGCCCAATTGACTTTCGGTGAGCAGTTCTTC,CASSLRRLAQLTFGEQFF
-,TRBJ2-7,TRBV25-1,few,TGTGCCAGCGGCAGTGGGGGATTCTACGAGCAGTACTTC,CASGSGGFYEQYF
-,TRBJ1-1,TRBV12-3/TRBV12-4,many,TGTGCCAGCAGTTTTAAGGAGTTCACTGAAGCTTTCTTT,CASSFKEFTEAFF
-,TRBJ2-7,TRBV6-5,many,TGTGCCAGCAGTTTGGAGACAGGAGACATTTGGACGGCCTACGAGCAGTACTTC,CASSLETGDIWTAYEQYF
TRBD1,TRBJ1-1,TRBV30,many,TGTGCCTGGAGCGCAGGGGGTGGTAACGGTGCTTTCTTT,CAWSAGGGNGAFF
TRBD1,TRBJ2-2,TRBV30,-,TGTGCCTTTACCAGGGGGCGGAACACCGGGGAGCTGTTTTTT,CAFTRGRNTGELFF
-,TRBJ1-6,TRBV2,many,TGTGCCAGCAGTGTAAGGGAAGACTATAATTCACCCCTCCACTTT,CASSVREDYNSPLHF
-,TRBJ2-7,TRBV3-1,many,TGTGCCAGCAGAAGGTCTTACTCCTACGAGCAGTACTTC,CASRRSYSYEQYF
-,TRBJ2-2,TRBV10-3,-,TGTGCCACCTCGGGCCTGGAAAGGAACACCGGGGAGCTGTTTTTT,CATSGLERNTGELFF
-,TRBJ2-5,TRBV3-1,-,TGTGCCAGCAGCCAAAGAGAGAGAACAGGGATGGGGTACCAAGAGACCCAGTACTTC,CASSQRERTGMGYQETQYF
-,TRBJ2-2,TRBV20-1,-,TGCAGTGCTAGAGATACCGGGGTATCCGGGGAGCTGTTTTTT,CSARDTGVSGELFF
-,TRBJ1-2,TRBV6-4,few,TGTGCCAGCAGCGCTTACGTGGGCGACTATGGCTACACCTTC,CASSAYVGDYGYTF
-,TRBJ2-5,TRBV11-1,-,TGTGCCAGCAGCTTATCCGCCGGCTCTGAGAAGACCCAGTACTTC,CASSLSAGSEKTQYF
TRBD2,TRBJ2-5,TRBV19,few,TGTGCCAGTAGTATACCAGCGGGAGGTACCCAAGAGACCCAGTACTTC,CASSIPAGGTQETQYF
-,TRBJ2-5,TRBV12-5,many,TGTGCTAGTGGTTTGGTGCTAAGGGCCCGAGAGGAAGAGACCCAGTACTTC,CASGLVLRAREEETQYF
TRBD2,TRBJ2-7,TRBV6-2/TRBV6-3,-,TGTGCCAGCAGCTGGGGGCTAGCGGGCCCGAGCTCCTACGAGCAGTACTTC,CASSWGLAGPSSYEQYF
-,TRBJ1-1,TRBV19,-,TGTGCCAGTAGTATTTGGCAGGGTCACACTGAAGCTTTCTTT,CASSIWQGHTEAFF
TRBD2,TRBJ2-7,TRBV20-1,many,TGCAGTGCTGGACTAGCGGGAGGTAACGAGCAGTACTTC,CSAGLAGGNEQYF
TRBD2,TRBJ2-2,TRBV19,-,TGTGCCAGTAATCCATCGGGACTAGCGGGAGCCCCGGTCACCGGGGAGCTGTTTTTT,CASNPSGLAGAPVTGELFF
TRBD1,TRBJ2-7,TRBV7-2,-,TGTGCCAGCGGCTCCACAGACAGGGGGTTCCACGAGCAGTACTTC,CASGSTDRGFHEQYF
-,TRBJ2-7,TRBV13,many,TGTGCCAGCAGCTTAGGCCATGCGGTAACCTACGAGCAGTACTTC,CASSLGHAVTYEQYF
-,TRBJ1-5,TRBV28,-,TGTGCCAGCAGTTTTTGGGGTCGGCAGCGCCGCTATCAGCCCCAGCATTTT,CASSFWGRQRRYQPQHF
-,TRBJ1-1,TRBV28,many,TGTGCCAGCAGTACCCGAACCACTGAAGCTTTCTTT,CASSTRTTEAFF
TRBD2,TRBJ2-3,TRBV7-9,-,TGTGCCAGCAGCCCCCTCGGGGCGGGAGCCTCAGATACGCAGTATTTT,CASSPLGAGASDTQYF
-,TRBJ1-1,TRBV28,many,TGTGCCAGCAGTTTTGAGACATATGAAGCTTTCTTT,CASSFETYEAFF
TRBD2,TRBJ2-5,TRBV28,many,TGTGCCAGCAGCCGTGGACTAGCGGGGGGAGAGACCCAGTACTTC,CASSRGLAGGETQYF
-,TRBJ1-6,TRBV6-5,many,TGTGCCAGCAGTTACTCGAGGTCAGGCGCCTATAATTCACCCCTCCACTTT,CASSYSRSGAYNSPLHF
-,TRBJ2-7,TRBV7-9,-,TGTGCCAGCAGCTTTAGTCAGGGGACCCACGAGCAGTACTTC,CASSFSQGTHEQYF
TRBD2,TRBJ2-7,TRBV20-1,few,TGCAGTGCTAGAGTTCTAGCGGAGACCTACGAGCAGTACTTC,CSARVLAETYEQYF
-,TRBJ2-7,TRBV3-1,-,TGTGCCAGCAGCCCATACACGGATGAGCAGTACTTC,CASSPYTDEQYF
-,TRBJ2-7,TRBV30,many,TGTGCCTGGACGGCGGGGTCCTACGAGCAGTACTTC,CAWTAGSYEQYF
TRBD1,TRBJ2-5,TRBV7-9,many,TGTGCCAGCAGCCCTCACGACAGGGGGCAAGAGACCCAGTACTTC,CASSPHDRGQETQYF
TRBD1,TRBJ1-5,TRBV6-1,many,TGTGCCAGCAGGCTTGACAGGGGGCAGTTTGGCAATCAGCCCCAGCATTTT,CASRLDRGQFGNQPQHF
TRBD2,TRBJ2-2,TRBV6-9,few,TGTGCCAGCAGTGATTCGAGCGGGGGTAACACCGGGGAGCTGTTTTTT,CASSDSSGGNTGELFF
TRBD1,TRBJ2-7,TRBV12-3/TRBV12-4,many,TGTGCCAGCAGGACGACAGGGGTCTACTACGAGCAGTACTTC,CASRTTGVYYEQYF
TRBD2,TRBJ2-1,TRBV5-1,-,TGCGCCAGCAGCTTCTGGCGGGAGTCCTACAATGAGCAGTTCTTC,CASSFWRESYNEQFF
-,TRBJ2-5,TRBV11-1,many,TGTGCCAGCAGCTCAAGACCAGGGGCGGAGACCCAGTACTTC,CASSSRPGAETQYF
TRBD1,TRBJ2-5,TRBV12-3/TRBV12-4,-,TGTGCCAGCAGCTCATCAGACAGGGGGCAAGAGACCCAGTACTTC,CASSSSDRGQETQYF
-,TRBJ2-5,TRBV12-3/TRBV12-4,many,TGTGCCAGCAGTCAATACCGGACAGGCGGGGCAGAGACCCAGTACTTC,CASSQYRTGGAETQYF
-,TRBJ1-1,TRBV19,-,TGTGCCAGTAGTACTGTGTCGACAGGCACTGAAGCTTTCTTT,CASSTVSTGTEAFF
-,TRBJ2-2,TRBV20-1,few,TGCAGTGCTCCCAGGGTAATGAACACCGGGGAGCTGTTTTTT,CSAPRVMNTGELFF
TRBD1,TRBJ1-1,TRBV5-1,many,TGTGCCAGCAGCCCCGGGACAGGCATGAACACTGAAGCTTTCTTT,CASSPGTGMNTEAFF
-,TRBJ1-1,TRBV4-1,-,TGCGCCAGCAGCCAAGATTTAGGTGCAGCGAACACTGAAGCTTTCTTT,CASSQDLGAANTEAFF
-,TRBJ1-2,TRBV29-1,-,TGCAGCGTTGAAGATTATCGATTTAGGGGGAACTATGGCTACACCTTC,CSVEDYRFRGNYGYTF
-,TRBJ1-1,TRBV7-9,-,TGTGCCAGCAGATCTGCCGACACTGAAGCTTTCTTT,CASRSADTEAFF
-,TRBJ1-6,TRBV7-8,many,TGTGCCAGCAGACCAGGGACATCGGCGCCCCTCCACTTT,CASRPGTSAPLHF
-,TRBJ2-7,TRBV6-1,-,TGTGCCACCATACAGGGCTACGAGCAGTACTTC,CATIQGYEQYF
-,TRBJ1-4,TRBV28,many,TGTGCCAGCAGTTACCAGAACCAGGGGGAAAAACTGTTTTTT,CASSYQNQGEKLFF
-,TRBJ1-5,TRBV28,few,TGTGCCAGCAGTTGGAGGGCCCGCGAGACCCAGCATTTT,CASSWRARETQHF
TRBD1,TRBJ1-2,TRBV4-1,few,TGCGCCAGCAGCCGCTCGGACAGGGGGTTCGATGGCTACACCTTC,CASSRSDRGFDGYTF